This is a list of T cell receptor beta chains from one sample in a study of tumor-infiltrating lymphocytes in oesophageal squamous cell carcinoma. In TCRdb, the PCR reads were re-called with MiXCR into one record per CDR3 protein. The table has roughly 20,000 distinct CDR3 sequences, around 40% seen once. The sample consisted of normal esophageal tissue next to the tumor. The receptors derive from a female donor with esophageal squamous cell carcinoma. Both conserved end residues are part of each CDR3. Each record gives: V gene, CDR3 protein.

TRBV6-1,CASSEARGGPRGGELFF
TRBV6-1,CASRATGPTEAFF
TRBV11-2,CASSSGTGSYEQYF
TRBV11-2,CASSLSRGDYNEQFF
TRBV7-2,CASSLGPGGLLRYGYTF
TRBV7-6,CASSPGDFQETQYF
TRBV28,CASSSMGVRQGNYGYTF
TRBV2,CASSFTRAGEKLFF
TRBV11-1,CASSLDGSLSTDTQYF
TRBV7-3,CASSSGRDLHNEQFF
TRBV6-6,CASSYSGTSSGANVLTF
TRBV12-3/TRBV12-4,CASSPGQGGLTKNIQYF
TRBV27,CASSLGTSGSDQYF
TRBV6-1,CASSENPRFWYEQYF
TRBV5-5,CASTQADSYNEQFF
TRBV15,CATSRDRDRPYNEQFF
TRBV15,CATSRDLDTHGYTF
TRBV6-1,CASGSLLREQFF
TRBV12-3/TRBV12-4,CASSLQGANNSPLHF
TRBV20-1,CSARSAGGGGVRYNEQFF
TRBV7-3,CASSQGTAQETQYF
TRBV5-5,CASSPNYGQTSYEQYF